This is a list of T cell receptor beta chains from one sample in a study of Ad26.COV2.S vaccination and SARS-CoV-2 variants. The protocol was immunoSEQ multiplex PCR, while the TCRdb copy is restricted to in-frame clones and leaves out a portion. Here the sample spans about 470,000 clones, less than 95% being singletons. The sample here was peripheral blood, taken in a trial of Ad26.COV2.S vaccine versus placebo. These receptors were obtained from a person between 18 and 59 years old who received the Ad26.COV2.S COVID-19 vaccine or a placebo. The CDR3 runs from the conserved cysteine through the conserved F or W. A D gene is named only where the DNA matches it firmly. Clone size is shown for a subset of rows, as once, few, many or a class of expanded clone.

>NA|NA|TRBV27|TRBJ2-7
CASSLGLGPSYEQYF
TGTGCCAGCAGTTTGGGCCTGGGTCCCTCCTACGAGCAGTACTTC
>TRBD2|NA|TRBV28|TRBJ2-7
CASSLYREGLDEQYF
TGTGCCAGCAGTTTATACCGGGAGGGTCTTGACGAGCAGTACTTC
>NA|NA|TRBV19|TRBJ1-4
CASSTERGAYEKLFF
TGTGCCAGTAGTACAGAACGCGGGGCTTACGAAAAACTGTTTTTT
>NA|many|TRBV28|TRBJ2-7
CASMRTVYEQYF
TGTGCCAGCATGAGGACAGTTTACGAGCAGTACTTC
>TRBD1|NA|TRBV28|TRBJ1-6
CASRTGVFDSPLHF
TGTGCCAGCAGAACAGGGGTGTTCGATTCACCCCTCCACTTT
>NA|NA|TRBV7-3|TRBJ2-7
CASSSVRDGEQYF
TGTGCCAGCAGCTCCGTCCGAGACGGCGAGCAGTACTTC
>NA|NA|TRBV5-5|TRBJ1-2
CASSSGTLAGYTF
TGTGCCAGCAGTTCCGGGACACTGGCAGGCTACACCTTC
>TRBD2|NA|TRBV25-1|TRBJ2-1
CASSEPGLAKNEQFF
TGTGCCAGCAGTGAACCGGGACTAGCGAAGAATGAGCAGTTCTTC
>TRBD2|once|TRBV13|TRBJ2-3
CASSSLVAGGPDTQYF
TGTGCCAGCAGCTCGCTGGTAGCGGGAGGGCCGGATACGCAGTATTTT
>TRBD2|NA|TRBV28|TRBJ2-7
CASSLGAGGNYEQYF
TGTGCCAGCAGTTTGGGAGCGGGAGGGAACTACGAGCAGTACTTC
>NA|NA|TRBV7-9|TRBJ2-7
CASSEMGGEQYF
TGTGCCAGCAGCGAGATGGGGGGAGAGCAGTACTTC
>NA|NA|TRBV6-6|TRBJ2-3
CASSYSQGRADTQYF
TGTGCCAGCAGTTACTCTCAGGGTAGGGCAGATACGCAGTATTTT
>TRBD2|NA|TRBV5-1|TRBJ2-1
CASSPGLAGAYNEQFF
TGCGCCAGCAGCCCCGGACTAGCGGGCGCCTACAATGAGCAGTTCTTC
>TRBD1|NA|TRBV18|TRBJ1-5
CASSAGTGPQPQHF
TGTGCCAGCTCAGCTGGGACAGGGCCTCAGCCCCAGCATTTT
>TRBD2|NA|TRBV11-3|TRBJ2-1
CASSLGLAGRNEQFF
TGTGCCAGCAGCTTGGGTCTAGCGGGTAGAAATGAGCAGTTCTTC
>NA|NA|TRBV5-1|TRBJ2-5
CASRVGYGIQETQYF
TGCGCCAGCCGAGTAGGGTACGGGATCCAAGAGACCCAGTACTTC
>TRBD1|NA|TRBV28|TRBJ2-1
CASSFRDRNNEQFF
TGTGCCAGCAGTTTTCGGGACAGAAACAATGAGCAGTTCTTC
>TRBD1|NA|TRBV11-2|TRBJ1-2
CASSPRGGRYGYTF
TGTGCCAGCAGCCCCAGGGGGGGGAGGTATGGCTACACCTTC
>NA|once|TRBV19|TRBJ1-3
CASSLGPGSSGNTIYF
TGTGCCAGTAGTTTGGGACCAGGGAGCTCTGGAAACACCATATATTTT
>TRBD1|once|TRBV7-9|TRBJ1-1
CASSLGSGGSTEAFF
TGTGCCAGCAGCTTAGGGTCAGGGGGGAGCACTGAAGCTTTCTTT
>NA|NA|TRBV7-9|TRBJ2-1
CASSKEGVSYNEQFF
TGTGCCAGCAGTAAGGAGGGGGTGTCCTACAATGAGCAGTTCTTC
>TRBD2|NA|TRBV10-1|TRBJ2-3
CASSVGTSGAADTQYF
TGCGCCAGCAGTGTTGGGACTAGCGGCGCGGCAGATACGCAGTATTTT
>NA|NA|TRBV11-2|TRBJ2-3
CASSLGRNTDTQYF
TGTGCCAGCAGCTTAGGAAGAAACACAGATACGCAGTATTTT
>NA|NA|TRBV7-3|TRBJ2-5
CASSFSGLQETQYF
TGTGCCAGCAGCTTTTCAGGCCTCCAAGAGACCCAGTACTTC